These 26 T cell receptor beta chains were sequenced from one sample in a study of T cells after yellow fever vaccination. TCRdb independently ran MiXCR on the 5' RACE reads; one entry per CDR3 protein. This table holds about 350,000 distinct CDR3 sequences, less than 9.5% found once. Specimen: PBMCs, collected roughly 46 days after the first yellow fever vaccination. The origin of the receptors is a man between 18 and 29 years old who received the YFV17D yellow fever vaccine.

This clonotype has a handful of counts. The genes are TRBV9 and TRBJ2-5; TRBD2 aligns across 10 bases. The germline V gene encodes CDR1 SGDLS and CDR2 YYNGEE. The CDR3 has 15 amino acids. V gave up 3 bases and J gave up 5 bases; unmatched junction bases: 7. For the CDR3, the DNA is TGTGCCAGCAGCGAGCGGGGGGGCTTTGAGGAGACCCAGTACTTC. It encodes CASSERGGFEETQYF.

This clonotype appeared many times. V is TRBV12-3 or TRBV12-4 and J is TRBJ2-3; 13 nucleotides agree with TRBD2. The J segment lost 9 bases and the V segment lost 6 bases, leaving 12 bases of the junction unmatched. The CDR3 runs 16 residues. The CDR3 DNA is TGTGCCAGCAGGCCTGGGACTAGCGGGGTACAGGGGACGCAGTATTTT. This codes for CASRPGTSGVQGTQYF.

The gene calls are TRBV12-3 or TRBV12-4 and TRBJ2-7; D gene unclear. CDR3 length: 14 amino acids. The V gene lost 1 base and the J gene lost 3 bases, with 10 bases spanning the gap. CDR3 in amino acids: CASSLGSAFYEQYF. DNA for the CDR3: TGTGCCAGCAGTTTAGGGTCGGCATTCTACGAGCAGTACTTC.

A few counts support this clonotype. The gene calls are TRBV6-2 or TRBV6-3 and TRBJ2-7, with 7 positions matching TRBD1. This CDR3 has 14 amino acids. Germline assignment: CDR1 MNHEY and CDR2 SVGEGT. V shed 5 bases and J 4 bases; nucleotides not matched to a gene: 8. Here the CDR3 DNA reads TGTGCCAGCAGTACCCCGCTGACAGGGTACGAGCAGTACTTC. It encodes CASSTPLTGYEQYF.

This chain connects TRBV6-1 to TRBJ2-1; perhaps D is TRBD1 or TRBD2 (5 bases each). Germline V gives CDR1 MNHNS, CDR2 SASEGT. The CDR3 runs 12 residues. Trimming cost V 7 bases and J 16 bases, with 20 bases left between them. The CDR3 protein is CASIAPSGTPFF. In nucleotides, the CDR3 is TGTGCCAGCATTGCCCCTTCGGGGACCCCCTTCTTC.

This clonotype was seen repeatedly, ten times or more. The rearrangement links TRBV5-1 to TRBJ2-7; the D call may be TRBD1 or TRBD2 (6 bases each). The CDR3 sequence is 14 residues long. V was trimmed by 4 bases and J by 0 bases, leaving 11 bases between them. The germline gives CDR1 SGHRS, CDR2 YFSETQ. For the CDR3, the DNA is TGCGCCAGCAGCCCCGAGGGGGGCTCCTACGAGCAGTACGTC. Amino acids: CASSPEGGSYEQYV.

The rearrangement links TRBV12-3 or TRBV12-4 to TRBJ1-4, with unresolved D. The CDR3 is made up of 14 amino acids. V was shortened by 8 bases and J by 3 bases, with 13 bases between the two germline ends. The DNA for the CDR3 is TGTGCCAGCGGTTATCAGCCACCTAATGAAAAACTGTTTTTT. Translating gives CASGYQPPNEKLFF.

The chain carries TRBV29-1 and TRBJ2-1; 7 bases match TRBD1. V dropped 6 bases and J dropped 5; count of bases not matched to a gene: 1. Germline CDR1 reads SQVTM; CDR2 reads ANQGSEA. This CDR3 region has 11 residues. The CDR3 region has the DNA TGCAGCGTGGGACAGAACAATGAGCAGTTCTTC. This gives the protein CSVGQNNEQFF.

This chain joins TRBV18 and TRBJ1-5, with no clear D. This CDR3 has 16 residues. Per the germline V gene, CDR1 is KGHSH and CDR2 is LQKENI. Trimming took 2 bases from V and 4 from J, leaving 15 bases between them. The CDR3 region has the DNA TGTGCCAGCTCACCAGGCCAAGAGTTTGGGAATCAGCCCCAGCATTTT. The encoded protein is CASSPGQEFGNQPQHF.

In this sample, this clonotype turned up a few times. The chain carries TRBV28 and TRBJ1-2; TRBD1 might be the D (5 bases). The CDR3 totals 15 residues. Germline-derived CDR1 and CDR2 are MDHEN and SYDVKM. Trimming took off 7 bases at V and 2 bases at J, with 17 bases between the two ends. Written as DNA, the CDR3 is TGTGCCAGCAAGTTTTCGGACATAGAGAACTATGGCTACACCTTC. Encoded protein: CASKFSDIENYGYTF.

This clonotype was counted a few times. The V and J genes are TRBV7-7 and TRBJ2-5; possible D gene TRBD2, 6 bases. This CDR3 has 15 residues. CDR1 and CDR2 from the germline V gene are SSHAT and FNYEAQ (reference sequence). Trimming took 5 bases from V and 3 from J, leaving 16 bases between them. Here the CDR3 reads CASSPRRGGEETQYF. CDR3 DNA: TGTGCCAGCAGCCCGAGGAGGGGTGGGGAAGAGACCCAGTACTTC.

The chain carries TRBV20-1 and TRBJ1-1; no definite D call. Trimming took off 3 bases at V and 1 base at J, with 3 bases between the two ends. Per germline, CDR1 DFQATT and CDR2 SNEGSKA (reference sequence). This CDR3 has 11 amino acids. In DNA form, the CDR3 reads TGCAGTGCTAGCGAGAACACTGAAGCTTTCTTT. Protein product: CSASENTEAFF.

This chain uses TRBV5-6 with TRBJ1-1; possibly TRBD1 for D (5 bases). The CDR3 runs 15 residues. Germline V lookup: CDR1 SGHDT, CDR2 YYEEEE. Trimming took off 4 bases at V and 1 base at J, with 14 bases between the two ends. CDR3 residues: CASSTSGTGNTEAFF. The CDR3 DNA reads as TGTGCCAGCAGCACCTCCGGGACGGGGAACACTGAAGCTTTCTTT.

This clonotype was counted only a few times. The chain has TRBV7-2 and TRBJ1-1; D gene ambiguous. Germline CDR1 is SGHTA and CDR2 is FQGNSA. V was trimmed by 3 bases and J by 3 bases, leaving 11 bases between them. The length of the CDR3 is 14 residues. This CDR3 reads CASSFARADTEAFF. For the CDR3, the DNA is TGTGCCAGCAGCTTTGCCCGGGCGGACACTGAAGCTTTCTTT. Complete variable domain (other parts from reference TRBV7-2 and TRBJ1-1): GAGVSQSPSNKVTEKGKDVELRCDPISGHTALYWYRQSLGQGLEFLIYFQGNSAPDKSGLPSDRFSAERTGGSVSTLTIQRTQQEDSAVYLCASSFARADTEAFFGQGTRLTVV.

The chain uses TRBV20-1 and TRBJ2-7; D unresolved. The germline V gene encodes CDR1 DFQATT and CDR2 SNEGSKA (reference sequence). The CDR3 has 14 residues. With 0 bases removed from V and 2 bases from J, the gap between germline ends came to 11 bases. This chain's CDR3 is CSARDSVRAYEQYF. The CDR3, as DNA: TGCAGTGCTAGAGATTCCGTCAGAGCCTACGAGCAGTACTTC.

The genes are TRBV28 and TRBJ1-1; possible D gene TRBD1, 5 bases. Germline V gene lookup returns CDR1 MDHEN and CDR2 SYDVKM. The CDR3 sequence is 14 residues long. The V and J ends lost 5 bases and 0 bases respectively, with 10 bases between them. CDR3 nucleotide sequence: TGTGCCAGCAGTGTGACAGCTTTGAACACTGAAGCTTTCTTT. Translation gives CASSVTALNTEAFF.

This clonotype was seen more than once but under ten times. The chain combines TRBV6-5 with TRBJ1-1; D is undetermined. Germline loops: CDR1 MNHEY, CDR2 SVGAGI. Deletions cut 8 bases from V and 10 bases from J, with 14 bases between. The CDR3 is 11 amino acids. The CDR3 nucleotides are TGTGCCAGCCGCCTGGACCGGAGAGCTTTCTTT. Translation: CASRLDRRAFF.

In its sample, this clonotype was seen a few times. This chain connects TRBV6-5 to TRBJ1-1, with D unclear. CDR3 length: 11 residues. V was pared by 3 bases and J by 8 bases, with 7 bases between. Germline V CDR1 and CDR2: MNHEY, SVGAGI. CDR3 in amino acids: CASSYGPEAFF. CDR3 nucleotide sequence: TGTGCCAGCAGTTATGGGCCCGAAGCTTTCTTT.

Only a few counts were recorded for this clonotype. The chain joins TRBV5-1 to TRBJ2-3, with D uncertain. This CDR3 has 14 amino acids. V lost 2 bases and J 6 bases, leaving 13 bases between the germline ends. From germline, CDR1 is SGHRS and CDR2 YFSETQ. The CDR3 DNA sequence: TGCGCCAGCAGCTTATCAGACCGGGTGGATACGCAGTATTTT. Translated: CASSLSDRVDTQYF.

This clonotype was recorded a few times. V and J are TRBV20-1 and TRBJ1-4; D call uncertain. Germline V CDR1 and CDR2: DFQATT, SNEGSKA (reference sequence). V was pared by 3 bases and J by 1 base, with 6 bases between. The CDR3 runs 13 residues. The CDR3 DNA reads TGCAGTGCTAGTTCGGGAACTAATGAAAAACTGTTTTTT. Protein sequence: CSASSGTNEKLFF.

The table lists this clonotype with a few counts. The chain uses TRBV7-6 and TRBJ2-1; 7 nucleotides line up with TRBD2. Germline lookup yields CDR1 SGHVS and CDR2 FNYEAQ. The CDR3 extends over 14 amino acids. V trimming: 5 bases; J trimming: 10 bases; junction bases outside the gene matches: 11. CDR3 sequence (DNA): TGTGCCAGCAGCCTTAGCTACCCAGCGGGAGAGCAGTTCTTC. Translated, it gives CASSLSYPAGEQFF. Supplemented by reference TRBV7-6 and TRBJ2-1, the full variable domain reads GAGVSQSPRYKVTKRGQDVALRCDPISGHVSLYWYRQALGQGPEFLTYFNYEAQQDKSGLPNDRFSAERPEGSISTLTIQRTEQRDSAMYRCASSLSYPAGEQFFGPGTRLTVL.

On this clonotype: Because the CDR3 is missing its conserved closing phenylalanine or tryptophan, this is likely a read error. This sequence joins TRBV10-1 and TRBJ2-5, with D tentatively TRBD1 or TRBD2 (5 bases each). In germline, CDR1 is WNHNN, CDR2 SYGVQD (reference sequence). V lost 6 bases, J lost 5 bases, and 19 bases lay in between. The CDR3 runs to 15 residues. The CDR3 sequence: CASSPGRGLTETQYL. CDR3 DNA sequence: TGCGCCAGCAGCCCGGGAAGGGGCTTGACTGAGACCCAGTACTTA.

This clonotype was picked up a small number of times. CDR3 DNA: TGTGCCAGCAGTCGACCGGGACAGGGCGTCACAGATACGCAGTATTTT. Translated, it gives CASSRPGQGVTDTQYF. The chain couples TRBV12-3 or TRBV12-4 to TRBJ2-3; 9 bases match TRBD1. The CDR3 length is 16 residues. Trimming cost V 5 bases and J 2 bases; bases outside gene matches: 8.

In its sample, this clonotype was seen many times. This chain uses TRBV5-1 with TRBJ2-1, with D possibly being TRBD1 (6 bases). The germline gives CDR1 SGHRS, CDR2 YFSETQ. V lost 5 bases and J lost 7, with 13 bases in between. The CDR3 is made up of 13 amino acids. The CDR3 spells CASRTTGLNEQFF. In DNA, the CDR3 is TGCGCCAGCAGAACAACAGGGTTGAATGAGCAGTTCTTC. Filled out from reference TRBV5-1 and TRBJ2-1, the complete variable domain reads KAGVTQTPRYLIKTRGQQVTLSCSPISGHRSVSWYQQTPGQGLQFLFEYFSETQRNKGNFPGRFSGRQFSNSRSEMNVSTLELGDSALYLCASRTTGLNEQFFGPGTRLTVL.

This clonotype appeared a few times. The V call is TRBV27, the J call TRBJ1-6, with a tentative D call TRBD1 (5 bases). The germline V gene encodes CDR1 MNHEY and CDR2 SMNVEV (reference sequence). CDR3 length equals 14 residues. Trimming cost V 7 bases and J 10 bases, with 17 bases left between them. CDR3 sequence reads: CASTSFPRESPLHF. CDR3 bases: TGTGCCAGCACCTCCTTCCCCAGGGAATCACCCCTCCACTTT.

This clonotype was counted between two and nine times. This chain uses TRBV6-5 with TRBJ2-3, with D perhaps matching TRBD2 (6 bases). The CDR3 consists of 18 residues. The V end was cut by 0 bases, the J end by 8 bases, with 24 bases between. Germline CDR1 and CDR2: MNHEY and SVGAGI. DNA of the CDR3: TGTGCCAGCAGTTACTCGATCCCAGGATCCCCTATTAGCGGTACGCAGTATTTT. Its translation is CASSYSIPGSPISGTQYF.